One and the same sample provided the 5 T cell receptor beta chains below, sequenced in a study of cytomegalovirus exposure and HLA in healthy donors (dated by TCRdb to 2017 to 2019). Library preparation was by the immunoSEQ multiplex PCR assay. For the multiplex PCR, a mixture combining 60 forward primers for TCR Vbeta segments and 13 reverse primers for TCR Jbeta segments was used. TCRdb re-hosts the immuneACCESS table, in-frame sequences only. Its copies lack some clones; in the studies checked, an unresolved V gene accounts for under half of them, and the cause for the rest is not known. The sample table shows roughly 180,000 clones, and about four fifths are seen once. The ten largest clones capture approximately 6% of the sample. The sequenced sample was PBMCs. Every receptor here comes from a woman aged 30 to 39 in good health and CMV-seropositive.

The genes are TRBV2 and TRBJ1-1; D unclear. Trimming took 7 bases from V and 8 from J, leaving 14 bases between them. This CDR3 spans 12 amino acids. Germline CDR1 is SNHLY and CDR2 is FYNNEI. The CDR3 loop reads CASTVGLLEAFF. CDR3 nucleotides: TGTGCCAGCACCGTGGGCCTACTCGAAGCTTTCTTT.

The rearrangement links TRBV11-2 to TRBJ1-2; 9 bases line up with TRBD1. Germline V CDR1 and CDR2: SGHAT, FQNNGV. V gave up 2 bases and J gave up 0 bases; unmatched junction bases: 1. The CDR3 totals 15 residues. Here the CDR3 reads CASSLWTGANYGYTF. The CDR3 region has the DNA TGTGCCAGCAGCTTATGGACAGGGGCTAACTATGGCTACACCTTC.

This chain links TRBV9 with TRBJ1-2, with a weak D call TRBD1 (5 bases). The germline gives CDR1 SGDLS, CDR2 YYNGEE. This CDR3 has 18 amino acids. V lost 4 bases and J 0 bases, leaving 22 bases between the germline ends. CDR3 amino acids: CASSLESGWYMANYGYTF. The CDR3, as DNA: TGTGCCAGCAGCTTGGAATCAGGGTGGTATATGGCTAACTATGGCTACACCTTC.

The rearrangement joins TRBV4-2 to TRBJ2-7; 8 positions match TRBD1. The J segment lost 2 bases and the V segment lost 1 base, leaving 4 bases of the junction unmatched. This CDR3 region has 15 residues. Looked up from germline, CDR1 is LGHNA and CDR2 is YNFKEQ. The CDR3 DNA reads TGTGCCAGCAGCCAAGTCGGGACAGGCACCTACGAGCAGTACTTC. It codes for CASSQVGTGTYEQYF.

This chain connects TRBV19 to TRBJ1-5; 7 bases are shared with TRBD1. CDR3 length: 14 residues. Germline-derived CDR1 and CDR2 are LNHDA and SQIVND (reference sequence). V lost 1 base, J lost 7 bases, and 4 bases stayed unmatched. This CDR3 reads CASSIALQGQPQHF. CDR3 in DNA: TGTGCCAGTAGTATAGCCTTACAGGGGCAGCCCCAGCATTTT.